The clone carrying this T cell receptor beta chain was seen many times. The sample originates from a study of low-dose radiotherapy and immunotherapy resistance in tumors. Study summary: Every two weeks, one day ahead of radiation and immunotherapy, cyclophosphamide 200 mg/m2 was given (intravenously). Patients were on oral aspirin 300 mg taken daily for four cycles from cycle 1 day 1.

Primers used for first-strand cDNA, a TRAV- and TRBV-specific set, covered both alpha and beta chains. Amplification, which lasted roughly 20 PCR cycles, used a constant-region primer and V-primer adapter to amplify TCRs. TCRdb reprocessed the reads via MiXCR and lists one record per CDR3 protein. The table shows around 36,000 distinct CDR3 sequences, with roughly 28% occurring only once. The V segment lost 0 bases and the J segment 4 bases; nucleotides outside the gene matches: 1. This CDR3 is built from 14 residues. Time point denoted: before trial treatment. Donors received a regimen that comprised nivolumab, ipilimumab, aspirin, low-dose cyclophosphamide and low-dose radiotherapy. Each eligible patient had an advanced solid tumor, and these tumors lacked tumor-infiltrating lymphocytes.

The V and J genes are TRBV12-3 or TRBV12-4 and TRBJ2-3, with 7 bases that match TRBD2. The sample in question was PBMCs, obtained before treatment. The receptor's source is a male donor with gallbladder cancer. The CDR3 loop is CASSLAGGPDTQYF. The CDR3 bases are TGTGCCAGCAGTTTAGCGGGAGGGCCAGATACGCAGTATTTT.